This paragraph reports one T cell receptor beta chain. What it recognizes is unknown. TCRdb re-called the 5' RACE reads and catalogs CDR3 proteins one per entry, DNA excluded. This sample contains 400,000 or so distinct CDR3 sequences. This record belongs to a study of T cells expressing NK-cell markers. Turning to the study itself: Repertoire data for TCR beta were derived from sorted T cells (CD3+CD56+NKG2C+, CD3+CD56+NKG2C- and CD3+CD56-NKG2C+).

Study conclusions and caveats: One observes that, in a few donors, these clonotypes were also the leading ones within the CD3+CD56-NKG2C+ fraction. NKG2C+ dominant clonotypes from several donors made up about 1.0-8% of CD8+ T cells.

The CDR3 has 17 residues. The sample taken for sequencing was blood T cells: a sorted CD56 or NKG2C T cell subset, CD4+ or CD8+ T cells, or bulk PBMC T cells (not recorded which). The TCR was taken from a woman aged 50 to 60 in good health. This rearrangement joins TRBV12-3 or TRBV12-4 to TRBJ2-5; TCRdb designates TRBD2, a call that cannot be tested without DNA. The CDR3 loop is CASSSRTSGRARETQYF.